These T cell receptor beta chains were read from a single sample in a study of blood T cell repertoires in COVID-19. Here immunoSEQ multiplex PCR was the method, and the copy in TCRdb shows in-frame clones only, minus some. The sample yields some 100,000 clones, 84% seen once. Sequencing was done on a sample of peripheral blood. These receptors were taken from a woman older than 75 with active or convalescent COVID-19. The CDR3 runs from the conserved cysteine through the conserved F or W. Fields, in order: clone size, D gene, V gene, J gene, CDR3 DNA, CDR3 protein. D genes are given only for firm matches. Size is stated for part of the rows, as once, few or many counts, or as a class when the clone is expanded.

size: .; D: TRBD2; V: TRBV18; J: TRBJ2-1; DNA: TGTGCCAGCTCACCGCCGGGACTAGCGGCCCTGAGCTCCTACAATGAGCAGTTCTTC; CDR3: CASSPPGLAALSSYNEQFF
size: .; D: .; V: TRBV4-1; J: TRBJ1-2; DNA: TGCGCCAGCAGCCAAGCCCAACAGGCTTATTATGGCTACACCTTC; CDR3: CASSQAQQAYYGYTF
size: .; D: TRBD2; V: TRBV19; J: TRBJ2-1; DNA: TGTGCCAGTAGTATTACTAGCGGGGGTCCCCGCTCCTACAATGAGCAGTTCTTC; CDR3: CASSITSGGPRSYNEQFF
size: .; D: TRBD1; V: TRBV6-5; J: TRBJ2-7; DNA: TGTGCCAGCAGTTACTCGACAGGGACCGACGAGCAGTACTTC; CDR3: CASSYSTGTDEQYF
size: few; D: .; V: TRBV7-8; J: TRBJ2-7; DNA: TGTGCCAGCAGCAAGGTACGGGGTCACCTCGGCGAGCAGTACTTC; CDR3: CASSKVRGHLGEQYF
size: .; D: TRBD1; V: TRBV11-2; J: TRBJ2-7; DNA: TGTGCCAGCAGCTTAGTCGGGGCAGGGGGCCTAGGCGAGCAGTACTTC; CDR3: CASSLVGAGGLGEQYF
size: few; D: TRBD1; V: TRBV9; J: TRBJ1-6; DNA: TGTGCCAGCAGCGTACAAGACAGGGGGCCTAATTCACCCCTCCACTTT; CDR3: CASSVQDRGPNSPLHF
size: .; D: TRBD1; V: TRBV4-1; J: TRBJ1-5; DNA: TGCGCCAGCAGCCAAGACACACAGGGGTCGTGGGGCAATCAGCCCCAGCATTTT; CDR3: CASSQDTQGSWGNQPQHF
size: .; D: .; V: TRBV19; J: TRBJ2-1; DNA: TGTGCCAGTAAGGCCCGGAGCTCCTACAATGAGCAGTTCTTC; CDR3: CASKARSSYNEQFF
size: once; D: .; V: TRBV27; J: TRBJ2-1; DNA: TGTGCCAGCGGGAGATCGCGGGGCTACAATGAGCAGTTCTTC; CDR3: CASGRSRGYNEQFF
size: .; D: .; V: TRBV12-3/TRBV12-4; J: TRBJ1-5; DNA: TGTGCCAGCAACCCCGGGGGCAATCAGCCCCAGCATTTT; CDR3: CASNPGGNQPQHF
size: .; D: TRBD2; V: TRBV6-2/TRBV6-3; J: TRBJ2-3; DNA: TGTGCCAGCACCCCCTGGGGCGGGAGGGCCAGTTCAGATACGCAGTATTTT; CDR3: CASTPWGGRASSDTQYF
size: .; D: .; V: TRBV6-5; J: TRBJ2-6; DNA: TGTGCCAGCAGGAACAGGGACCTTGGGGCCAACGTCCTGACTTTC; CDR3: CASRNRDLGANVLTF
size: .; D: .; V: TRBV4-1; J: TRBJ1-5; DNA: TGCGCCAGCAGCCAAGACAGGAACAACCTCAATCAGCCCCAGCATTTT; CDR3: CASSQDRNNLNQPQHF
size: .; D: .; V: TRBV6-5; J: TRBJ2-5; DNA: TGTGCCAGCATACGGGGAGAGACCCAGTACTTC; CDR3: CASIRGETQYF
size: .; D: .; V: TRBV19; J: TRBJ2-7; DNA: TGTGCCAGTAGTCTTCGGACCGGGGACTACGAGCAGTACTTC; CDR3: CASSLRTGDYEQYF
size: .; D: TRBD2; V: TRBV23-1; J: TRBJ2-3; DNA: TGCGCCAGCACCCAGGGGGAGGATAGCGGGAGGGCCGGTTGTCACACGCAGTATTTT; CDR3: CASTQGEDSGRAGCHTQYF
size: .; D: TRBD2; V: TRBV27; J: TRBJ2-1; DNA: TGTGCCAGCAGTACCCAACTAGCGTCGAGCTCCTACAATGAGCAGTTCTTC; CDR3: CASSTQLASSSYNEQFF
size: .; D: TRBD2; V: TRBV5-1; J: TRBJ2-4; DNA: TGCGCCAGCAGCTTGGCAGCGGGAGGGCCTTTTGACATTCAGTACTTC; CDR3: CASSLAAGGPFDIQYF
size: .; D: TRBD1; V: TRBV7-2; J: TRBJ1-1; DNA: TGTGCCAGCAGCGCCCCCGGACAGGGGACTATAACTTTCTTT; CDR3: CASSAPGQGTITFF
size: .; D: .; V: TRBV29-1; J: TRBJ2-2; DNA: TGCAGCGTCCGTAGCGGAACCGGAAACACCGGGGAGCTGTTTTTT; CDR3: CSVRSGTGNTGELFF
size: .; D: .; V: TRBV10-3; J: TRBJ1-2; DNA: TGTGCCATCACCCAACAGGGTAGCGACTATGGCTACACCTTC; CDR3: CAITQQGSDYGYTF
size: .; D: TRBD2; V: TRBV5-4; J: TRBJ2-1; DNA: TGTGCCAGCAGCTTGCGCGGGAGGGACAATGAGCAGTTCTTC; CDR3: CASSLRGRDNEQFF
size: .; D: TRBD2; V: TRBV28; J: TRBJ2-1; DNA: TGTGCCAGCAGCATCCTACTAGCGGGATCAAATGAGCAGTTCTTC; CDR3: CASSILLAGSNEQFF
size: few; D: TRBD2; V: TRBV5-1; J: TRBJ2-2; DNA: TGCGCCAGCAGCTTGCGAGGGAGGGCCACCGGGGAGCTGTTTTTT; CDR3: CASSLRGRATGELFF
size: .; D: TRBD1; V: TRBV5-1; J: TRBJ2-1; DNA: TGCGCCAGCTCAAGGGGGCTCGTTTTCGATGAGCAGTTCTTC; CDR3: CASSRGLVFDEQFF
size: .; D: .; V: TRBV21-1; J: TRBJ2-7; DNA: TGTGCCAGCAGCAAACGGACAGGGGTCCGGACTAGCGGGACCGAGCAGTACTTC; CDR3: CASSKRTGVRTSGTEQYF
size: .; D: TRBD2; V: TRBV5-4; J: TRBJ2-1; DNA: TGTGCCAGCAGCCACGCTACTAGCGGGATTAACAATGAGCAGTTCTTC; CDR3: CASSHATSGINNEQFF
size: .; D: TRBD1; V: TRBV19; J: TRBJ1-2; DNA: TGTGCCAGTAATCAGGGGGGCTATGGCTACACCTTC; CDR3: CASNQGGYGYTF
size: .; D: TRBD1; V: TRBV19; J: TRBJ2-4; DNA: TGTGCCAGTAATAGAGGCAGGGGGCTTATGGGGGACATTCAGTACTTC; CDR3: CASNRGRGLMGDIQYF
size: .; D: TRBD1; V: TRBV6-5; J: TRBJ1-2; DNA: TGTGCCAGCAGTTACCCGACAGGGACTAACTATGGCTACACCTTC; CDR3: CASSYPTGTNYGYTF
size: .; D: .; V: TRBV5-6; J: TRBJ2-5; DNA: TGTGCCAGCAGCTTGGCGATCGGGCAAGAGACCCAGTACTTC; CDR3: CASSLAIGQETQYF
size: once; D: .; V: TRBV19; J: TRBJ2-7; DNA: TGTGCCAGTAGTATAGGAGGGAATCGCTACGAGCAGTACTTC; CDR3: CASSIGGNRYEQYF
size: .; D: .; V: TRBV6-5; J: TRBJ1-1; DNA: TGTGCCAGCAGCAGAATGACTGAAGCTTTCTTT; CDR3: CASSRMTEAFF
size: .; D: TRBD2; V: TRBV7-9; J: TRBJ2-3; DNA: TGTGCCAGCATGAGTCGGCTAGCGGGAGAAATAGCGCAGTATTTT; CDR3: CASMSRLAGEIAQYF
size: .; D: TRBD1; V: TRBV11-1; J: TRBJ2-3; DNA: TGTGCCAGCAGCTTACGGCAGGGGGTCTTAGATACGCAGTATTTT; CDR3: CASSLRQGVLDTQYF
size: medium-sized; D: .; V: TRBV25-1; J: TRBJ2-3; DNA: TGTGCCAGCAGTGAAGGCTCGCGGGGCACAGATACGCAGTATTTT; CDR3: CASSEGSRGTDTQYF
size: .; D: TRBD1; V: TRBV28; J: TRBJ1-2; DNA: TGTGCCAGCAACGCAGGGGGCTCCTTGATCTATGGCTACACCTTC; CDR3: CASNAGGSLIYGYTF
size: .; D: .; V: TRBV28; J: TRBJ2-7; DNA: TGTGCCAGCAGGCTCACAACAGGGCAACCCTACGAGCAGTACTTC; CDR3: CASRLTTGQPYEQYF
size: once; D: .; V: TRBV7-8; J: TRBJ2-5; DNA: TGTGCCAGCAGCTTAAAGGAGAACCAAGAGACCCAGTACTTC; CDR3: CASSLKENQETQYF
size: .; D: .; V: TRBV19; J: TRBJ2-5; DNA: TGTGCCAGTAGTACAGGGGCCCCGACCCAGTACTTC; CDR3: CASSTGAPTQYF
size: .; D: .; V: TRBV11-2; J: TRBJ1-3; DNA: TGTGCCACCGGCAGGGGAACAAGAAACACCATATATTTT; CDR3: CATGRGTRNTIYF